The clone carrying this T cell receptor beta chain was seen only a few times. TCRdb used MiXCR to reprocess the RT-PCR reads, holding one entry per CDR3 protein. The sample gives approximately 720,000 distinct CDR3 sequences, approximately 15% of which show up once; 3.6% is in the top ten. The TCR sequence derives from a female donor in good health, serving as a healthy control. Sequencing was done on a sample of memory CD4+ T cells from blood.

DNA of the CDR3: TGTGCCACCAGTGATTTGTACCTTGGGGACATTCAGTACTTC. As protein: CATSDLYLGDIQYF. J is TRBJ2-4 and V is TRBV24-1; no clear D. Germline V gene lookup returns CDR1 KGHDR and CDR2 SFDVKD. The CDR3 covers 14 residues. V lost 0 bases, J lost 8 bases, and 10 bases lay in between.